What follows describes a single TCR beta chain. Its antigen is currently unknown. These data are taken from a study of shared clonotypes between healthy human individuals. General observations from the study: Rarefaction indicated that sorted-subset sequencing remained incomplete although depth was large.

This CDR3 has 14 amino acids. V lost 5 bases and J lost 4; bases outside the gene matches: 0. Germline V CDR1 and CDR2: SGHRS, YFSETQ. Repertoires were generated with immunoSEQ multiplex PCR, while TCRdb's copy carries only in-frame clones and drops some. The sample includes roughly 500,000 clones, 95% to 97% of them seen just once. Splitting the CD4+ cells yielded a CD45RA+ naive subset and a CD45RA-negative memory subset. This TCR came from a woman aged 25 to 39 in good health. The chain uses TRBV5-1 and TRBJ2-1; 13 bases match TRBD2. Sequences were obtained from naive CD4+ T cells sorted from blood. Subset noted: CD45RA+ positively selected. The CDR3 region has the DNA TGCGCCAGCAGGGGACTAGCGGGATACAATGAGCAGTTCTTC. It specifies CASRGLAGYNEQFF.